The clone carrying this T cell receptor (beta chain) has just a few counts. The sample belongs to a study of human T cells and chemical hapten exposure. For the study at large: 2% DPC applied to a 2 cm by 2 cm arm area sensitized donors.

Germline CDR1 MDHEN, CDR2 SYDVKM. The CDR3 length is 15 residues. V lost 5 bases and J lost 0, with 14 bases in between. Time point given: patch test 1, 2 weeks after DPC sensitization. Documented treatment: therapeutic diphenylcyclopropenone sensitization with weekly scalp DPC. Patch tests were applied only after blood draws. Individual cDNA molecules had unique molecular identifiers attached to them by the library. Authors' processing steps: Sample-level TCR yields exhibited a median of around 100,000, with a range of roughly 23,224 to 750,000. MiXCR was run by TCRdb on the RACE reads, yielding one entry per CDR3 protein. TCRdb, not the original authors, processed these V and J calls. This table has 380,000 or so distinct CDR3 sequences, approximately 5.1% appearing once.

The rearrangement joins TRBV28 to TRBJ2-7, with D possibly matching TRBD2 (6 bases). The sequence was collected from a woman between 45 and 60 years old with alopecia areata. Some clones in this sample may be carry-over from other donors' samples. Sequences were derived from whole blood, sampled in connection with sensitization to the hapten diphenylcyclopropenone (DPC). The CDR3 DNA sequence: TGTGCCAGCAGTCCACCATCGGGACTCTCCTACGAGCAGTACTTC. This encodes CASSPPSGLSYEQYF.